A selection of T cell receptor beta chains follows, all from one sample in a study of blood T cell repertoires in COVID-19. Profiled with immunoSEQ multiplex PCR; TCRdb holds only in-frame clones, not every one. The sample holds around 100,000 clones; around four fifths are singletons and the top ten take around 15%. Sequences were obtained from peripheral blood. The receptor source for this set is a man aged 50 to 59 with active or convalescent COVID-19. The CDR3 runs from the conserved cysteine through the conserved F or W. A D gene is named only where the DNA matches it firmly. Clone size, where shown, is once, few, many, or a class for clones that have expanded.

clone size	V gene	J gene	D gene	CDR3 protein	CDR3 DNA
-	TRBV29-1	TRBJ1-1	TRBD1	CSVDGPGGRTEAFF	TGCAGCGTTGACGGGCCAGGGGGGAGGACTGAAGCTTTCTTT
-	TRBV30	TRBJ1-4	-	CAWSPDRLNEKLFF	TGTGCCTGGAGCCCGGACAGATTAAATGAAAAACTGTTTTTT
-	TRBV9	TRBJ1-3	-	CASSGQGYGNTIYF	TGTGCCAGCTCCGGGCAGGGGTATGGAAACACCATATATTTT
-	TRBV6-6	TRBJ1-2	TRBD1	CASSPIGTGGGFGGYTF	TGTGCCAGCAGTCCCATCGGGACAGGGGGCGGCTTTGGCGGCTACACCTTC
few	TRBV6-5	TRBJ2-4	TRBD1	CASTDRGSAKNIQYF	TGTGCCAGCACCGACAGGGGGTCGGCCAAAAACATTCAGTACTTC
once	TRBV7-8	TRBJ2-7	TRBD2	CASSLVGTSGTEQYF	TGTGCCAGCAGCTTAGTTGGGACTAGCGGGACCGAGCAGTACTTC
-	TRBV27	TRBJ2-1	TRBD2	CATRLATAYNEQFF	TGTGCCACCAGACTAGCGACCGCCTACAATGAGCAGTTCTTC
-	TRBV6-6	TRBJ2-7	TRBD1	CASSSGGVNEQYF	TGTGCCAGCAGTTCAGGGGGTGTCAACGAGCAGTACTTC
-	TRBV3-1/TRBV3-2	TRBJ1-2	-	CASSQAATGGFGYTF	TGTGCCAGCAGCCAAGCGGCGACCGGGGGTTTTGGCTACACCTTC
medium-sized	TRBV10-2	TRBJ1-6	-	CASSRQVYNSPLHF	TGCGCCAGCAGTCGACAGGTTTACAATTCACCCCTCCACTTT
-	TRBV9	TRBJ1-2	-	CASSISLQGMGYTF	TGTGCCAGCAGCATATCCCTACAGGGTATGGGCTACACCTTC
-	TRBV7-3	TRBJ2-1	TRBD2	CASSVLAGETYNEQFF	TGTGCCAGCAGCGTACTAGCGGGAGAAACCTACAATGAGCAGTTCTTC
-	TRBV7-2	TRBJ2-2	-	CASSLMRDRELFF	TGTGCCAGCAGCTTAATGCGGGACCGGGAGCTGTTTTTT
-	TRBV5-1	TRBJ1-2	-	CASSFDRYYTF	TGCGCCAGCAGCTTCGACAGATACTACACCTTC
-	TRBV9	TRBJ2-7	TRBD2	CASSVGSGRSYEQYF	TGTGCCAGCAGCGTGGGTAGCGGGCGCTCCTACGAGCAGTACTTC
once	TRBV7-9	TRBJ1-1	TRBD1	CASSIGQANTEAFF	TGTGCCAGCAGCATCGGACAGGCTAACACTGAAGCTTTCTTT
-	TRBV10-3	TRBJ1-1	-	CASLDSTEAFF	TGTGCTTCTCTGGACAGCACTGAAGCTTTCTTT
-	TRBV28	TRBJ2-3	TRBD2	CASSSPAGGTDTQYF	TGTGCCAGCAGCTCCCCAGCGGGAGGAACAGATACGCAGTATTTT
-	TRBV7-7	TRBJ2-1	TRBD2	CASSLYGGYNEQFF	TGTGCTAGCAGCTTATACGGGGGGTACAATGAGCAGTTCTTC
-	TRBV7-2	TRBJ2-2	-	CASSLGQTGELFF	TGTGCCAGCAGCTTAGGACAGACCGGGGAGCTGTTTTTT
-	TRBV6-5	TRBJ2-5	TRBD2	CASGSQGGETQYF	TGTGCCAGCGGATCGCAGGGAGGGGAGACCCAGTACTTC
-	TRBV11-2	TRBJ1-1	TRBD1	CASSLTGRTEAFF	TGTGCCAGCAGCTTGACAGGGAGGACTGAAGCTTTCTTT
-	TRBV25-1	TRBJ2-1	TRBD2	CASIGQERESYNEQFF	TGTGCCAGCATTGGGCAAGAGCGGGAGTCCTACAATGAGCAGTTCTTC
-	TRBV6-5	TRBJ2-7	-	CASSYRMENYEQYF	TGTGCCAGCAGTTACCGAATGGAGAACTACGAGCAGTACTTC
-	TRBV18	TRBJ1-1	TRBD1	CASSPPGQGNIDEAFF	TGTGCCAGCTCACCACCGGGACAGGGGAACATCGATGAAGCTTTCTTT
-	TRBV6-5	TRBJ2-1	-	CASSKTPGLQFF	TGTGCCAGCAGCAAAACCCCGGGTCTTCAGTTCTTC
-	TRBV10-2	TRBJ1-3	TRBD1	CASSSTGRDTIYF	TGCGCCAGCAGTTCGACAGGGCGAGACACCATATATTTT
-	TRBV15	TRBJ1-2	-	CATSSYGGNYGYTF	TGTGCCACCAGCAGTTACGGAGGGAACTATGGCTACACCTTC
-	TRBV19	TRBJ2-7	TRBD2	CASSIRRGAVRNEQYF	TGTGCCAGTAGTATAAGGCGGGGGGCGGTGAGGAACGAGCAGTACTTC
-	TRBV28	TRBJ1-5	-	CATAVSNQPQHF	TGTGCCACCGCGGTGAGCAATCAGCCCCAGCATTTT
-	TRBV18	TRBJ2-1	TRBD2	CASSPGTSGSGDEQFF	TGTGCCAGCTCCCCCGGGACTAGCGGGAGTGGTGATGAGCAGTTCTTC
-	TRBV5-1	TRBJ2-1	TRBD1	CASSSGQGFNEQFF	TGCGCCAGCAGCTCCGGACAGGGGTTCAATGAGCAGTTCTTC
-	TRBV24-1	TRBJ2-2	-	CATSESLLNTGELFF	TGTGCCACCAGTGAGTCGCTACTGAACACCGGGGAGCTGTTTTTT
-	TRBV6-1	TRBJ1-3	-	CASSEGTWGDRNTIYF	TGTGCCAGCAGTGAAGGCACGTGGGGAGACAGAAACACCATATATTTT
once	TRBV14	TRBJ2-1	-	CASSQDALRDNEQFF	TGTGCCAGCAGCCAAGATGCCTTGCGGGATAATGAGCAGTTCTTC
-	TRBV2	TRBJ2-2	-	CASTEAGELFF	TGTGCCAGCACCGAGGCCGGGGAGCTGTTTTTT
-	TRBV5-4	TRBJ1-1	-	CASSFAGVLNTEAFF	TGTGCCAGCAGCTTTGCAGGGGTCTTGAACACTGAAGCTTTCTTT
-	TRBV10-1	TRBJ2-1	TRBD2	CASSASGSYEQFF	TGCGCCAGCAGCGCTAGCGGGAGCTATGAGCAGTTCTTC
-	TRBV19	TRBJ1-5	-	CASSIGRRLNNQPQHF	TGTGCCAGTAGTATAGGCCGGAGGTTGAACAATCAGCCCCAGCATTTT
-	TRBV5-1	TRBJ2-3	-	CASSTGQTSTDTQYF	TGCGCCAGCAGTACCGGACAGACTAGCACAGATACACAGTATTTT
-	TRBV6-6	TRBJ2-1	TRBD2	CASSPGLAGVSYNEQFF	TGTGCCAGCAGTCCAGGACTAGCGGGAGTATCCTACAATGAGCAGTTCTTC
-	TRBV5-1	TRBJ2-2	-	CASSLWSGRSGELFF	TGCGCCAGCAGTCTCTGGTCAGGGCGATCCGGGGAGCTGTTTTTT
-	TRBV6-5	TRBJ2-7	-	CASSYKLAQSSYEQYF	TGTGCCAGCAGTTACAAACTAGCCCAGTCCTCCTACGAGCAGTACTTC
-	TRBV11-2	TRBJ1-1	TRBD1	CASSSGQGFTEAFF	TGTGCCAGCAGCTCGGGACAGGGGTTTACTGAAGCTTTCTTT
-	TRBV11-3	TRBJ2-1	TRBD2	CASSSQLAGANEQFF	TGTGCCAGCAGCTCACAACTAGCGGGAGCCAATGAGCAGTTCTTC
-	TRBV6-5	TRBJ2-7	-	CASSYPKGRGSYEQYF	TGTGCCAGCAGTTACCCCAAAGGAAGGGGCTCCTACGAGCAGTACTTC
-	TRBV7-8	TRBJ2-3	TRBD2	CASSLDVAGGLDTQYF	TGTGCCAGCAGCTTAGATGTAGCGGGAGGGCTGGATACGCAGTATTTT
once	TRBV24-1	TRBJ2-3	TRBD2	CATSSGDPTDTQYF	TGTGCCACCAGTAGCGGGGACCCCACAGATACGCAGTATTTT
once	TRBV6-5	TRBJ1-4	TRBD1	CASRRTGDGEKLFF	TGTGCCAGCAGACGTACAGGGGACGGGGAAAAACTGTTTTTT
-	TRBV11-3	TRBJ1-1	-	CASSLDAYGTEAFF	TGTGCCAGCAGCTTAGATGCGTATGGCACTGAAGCTTTCTTT
few	TRBV5-1	TRBJ2-2	-	CASSFSTGELFF	TGCGCCAGCAGCTTCAGCACCGGGGAGCTGTTTTTT
-	TRBV11-2	TRBJ1-2	-	CASSFKQGYGYTF	TGTGCCAGCAGCTTCAAGCAGGGATATGGCTACACCTTC
-	TRBV7-2	TRBJ2-1	-	CASSPYGSSYNEQFF	TGTGCCAGCAGCCCATACGGGAGCTCCTACAATGAGCAGTTCTTC
-	TRBV18	TRBJ2-5	-	CASSPPSGDIGTQYF	TGTGCCAGCTCACCACCGTCAGGGGACATAGGGACCCAGTACTTC
-	TRBV11-2	TRBJ2-4	TRBD2	CASSPTSGTAKNIQYF	TGTGCCAGCAGCCCGACTAGCGGGACTGCCAAAAACATTCAGTACTTC
-	TRBV2	TRBJ2-7	-	CASSEDLERPYEQYF	TGTGCCAGCAGTGAAGATCTAGAGCGTCCCTACGAGCAGTACTTC
-	TRBV3-1/TRBV3-2	TRBJ1-1	-	CASSLSTGNTEAFF	TGTGCCAGCAGCTTGTCGACGGGGAACACTGAAGCTTTCTTT
-	TRBV6-5	TRBJ1-2	TRBD1	CASRKPGQGFLGYTF	TGTGCCAGCAGAAAGCCGGGACAGGGCTTTCTAGGCTACACCTTC
few	TRBV29-1	TRBJ2-3	TRBD2	CSVELAGGYTDTQYF	TGCAGCGTTGAACTAGCGGGAGGGTACACAGATACGCAGTATTTT